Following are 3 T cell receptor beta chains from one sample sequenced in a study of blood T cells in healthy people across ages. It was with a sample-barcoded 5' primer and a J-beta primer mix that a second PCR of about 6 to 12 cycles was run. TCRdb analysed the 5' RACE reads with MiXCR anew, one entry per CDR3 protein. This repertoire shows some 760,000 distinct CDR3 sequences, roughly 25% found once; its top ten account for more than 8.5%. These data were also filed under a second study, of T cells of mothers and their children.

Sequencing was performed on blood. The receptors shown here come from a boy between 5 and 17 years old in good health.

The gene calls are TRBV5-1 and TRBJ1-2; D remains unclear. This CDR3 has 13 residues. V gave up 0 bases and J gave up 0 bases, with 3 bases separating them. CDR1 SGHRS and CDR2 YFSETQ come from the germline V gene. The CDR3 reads CASSLVPNYGYTF. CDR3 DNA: TGCGCCAGCAGCTTGGTACCTAACTATGGCTACACCTTC.

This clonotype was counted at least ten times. CDR3 residues: CSAREGLASTEQFF. The CDR3 DNA follows: TGCAGTGCTAGAGAGGGACTAGCGAGTACTGAGCAGTTCTTC. The chain joins TRBV20-1 to TRBJ2-1; 10 bases agree with TRBD2. J gave up 9 bases and V 0 bases, and 5 bases lay outside the gene matches. Germline CDR1 and CDR2: DFQATT and SNEGSKA (reference sequence). There are 14 residues in the CDR3.

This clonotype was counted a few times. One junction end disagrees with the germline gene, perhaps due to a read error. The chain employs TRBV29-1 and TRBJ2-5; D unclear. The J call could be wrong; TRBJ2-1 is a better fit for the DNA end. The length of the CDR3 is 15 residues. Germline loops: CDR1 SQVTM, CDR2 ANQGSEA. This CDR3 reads CSVEGSDETYNGQFF. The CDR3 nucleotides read TGCAGCGTTGAAGGCTCAGACGAGACCTACAATGGGCAGTTCTTC.